This T cell receptor beta chain was sequenced in a study of technical replicates of blood from several donors. The repertoire was sequenced with immunoSEQ multiplex PCR; TCRdb's copy has only in-frame clones and lacks some. Found here are 75,000 to 95,000 clones, almost 97% of them singletons; the top ten hold about 0.34%. V dropped 3 bases and J dropped 0 bases, with 11 bases sitting between them. The CDR3 spans 16 residues. Germline-derived CDR1 and CDR2 are MNHNS and SASEGT. What was sequenced was T cells isolated from PBMCs. The rearrangement links TRBV6-1 to TRBJ1-4; no firm D call. The TCR sequence derives from a human donor in good health. CDR3 DNA: TGTGCCAGCAGTGACATCCTGGCAGCAACTAATGAAAAACTGTTTTTT. Protein: CASSDILAATNEKLFF.